This TCR beta chain was sequenced in a study of T cell responses to AZD1222 COVID-19 vaccine. The table came from immunoSEQ multiplex PCR; TCRdb's copy has only in-frame clones and leaves some out. The sample has 90,000 to 120,000 clones; roughly 87% are singletons. The count of this clone is one. What it binds is not known. Per germline, CDR1 SGDLS and CDR2 YYNGEE. The CDR3 spans 14 residues. The ends were cut back, 4 bases at V and 7 bases at J, with 12 bases in the middle. General study points: No repertoire was sampled before or during the peak T cell response, only after it. Donors in the cohort were predominantly white British and more often female, and clonal diversity was possibly underestimated.

This rearrangement joins TRBV9 to TRBJ1-6; D is unresolved. This material consisted of peripheral blood, taken 28 days after the second AZD1222 dose. The sequence was collected from an adult who received the AZD1222 COVID-19 vaccine. The CDR3 here is CASSSRTANSPLHF. In DNA, the CDR3 is TGTGCCAGCAGCTCCCGGACGGCAAATTCACCCCTCCACTTT.